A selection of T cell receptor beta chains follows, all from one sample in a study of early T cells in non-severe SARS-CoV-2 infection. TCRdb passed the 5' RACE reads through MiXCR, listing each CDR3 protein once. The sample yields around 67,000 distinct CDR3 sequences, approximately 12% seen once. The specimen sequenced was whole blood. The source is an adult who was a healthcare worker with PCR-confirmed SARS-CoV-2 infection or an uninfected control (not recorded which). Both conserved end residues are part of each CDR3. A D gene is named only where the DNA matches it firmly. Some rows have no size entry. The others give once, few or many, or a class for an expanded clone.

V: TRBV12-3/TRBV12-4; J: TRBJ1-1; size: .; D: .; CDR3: CASRSRENTEAFF; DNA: TGTGCCAGCAGATCGAGGGAAAACACTGAAGCTTTCTTT
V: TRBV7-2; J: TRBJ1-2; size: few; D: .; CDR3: CASTPQPRYGYTF; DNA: TGTGCCAGCACCCCCCAGCCACGCTATGGCTACACCTTC
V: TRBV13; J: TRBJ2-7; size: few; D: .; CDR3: CASSLGSRHEQYF; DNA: TGTGCCAGCAGCTTAGGCAGCCGTCACGAGCAGTACTTC
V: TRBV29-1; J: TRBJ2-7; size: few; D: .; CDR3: CSAILAYEQYF; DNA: TGCAGCGCTATCCTTGCCTACGAGCAGTACTTC
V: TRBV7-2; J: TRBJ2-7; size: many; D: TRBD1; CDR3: CASSVTGGSSYEQYF; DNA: TGTGCCAGCAGCGTTACAGGGGGCAGCTCCTACGAGCAGTACTTC
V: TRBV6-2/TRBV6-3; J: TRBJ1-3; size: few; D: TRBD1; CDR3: CASSWGQRRNTIYF; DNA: TGTGCCAGCAGCTGGGGACAGAGAAGAAACACCATATATTTT
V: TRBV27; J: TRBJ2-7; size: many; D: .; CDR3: CASSLQGRGPYEQYF; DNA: TGTGCCAGCAGTCTCCAGGGGCGGGGCCCCTACGAGCAGTACTTC
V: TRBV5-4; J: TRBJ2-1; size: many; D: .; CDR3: CASSSRKAEDEQFF; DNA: TGTGCCAGCAGCTCCCGAAAGGCGGAGGATGAGCAGTTCTTC
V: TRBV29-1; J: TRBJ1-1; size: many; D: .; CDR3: CSVEGPNEAEAFF; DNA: TGCAGCGTTGAGGGGCCCAATGAGGCTGAAGCTTTCTTT
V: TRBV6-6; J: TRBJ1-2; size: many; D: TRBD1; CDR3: CASSIPGQGVYGYTF; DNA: TGTGCCAGCAGTATACCGGGACAGGGGGTCTATGGCTACACCTTC
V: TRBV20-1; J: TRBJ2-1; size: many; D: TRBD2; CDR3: CSAQTSGRADEQFF; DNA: TGCAGTGCGCAGACTAGCGGGAGGGCGGATGAGCAGTTCTTC
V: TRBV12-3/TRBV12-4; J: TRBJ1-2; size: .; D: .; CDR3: CAGSLSPLGHGGYGYTF; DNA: TGTGCCGGCAGTTTAAGTCCTTTGGGCCATGGGGGATATGGCTACACCTTC
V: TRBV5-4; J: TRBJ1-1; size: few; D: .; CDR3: CASSLRALDRTEAFF; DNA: TGTGCCAGCAGCTTGAGAGCTTTGGATAGAACTGAAGCTTTCTTT
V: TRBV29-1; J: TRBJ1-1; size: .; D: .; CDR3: CSVDANTEAFF; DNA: TGCAGCGTCGACGCGAACACTGAAGCTTTCTTT
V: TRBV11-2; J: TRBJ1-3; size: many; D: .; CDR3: CASSLGVARGNTIYF; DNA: TGTGCCAGCAGCTTAGGTGTTGCCAGAGGAAACACCATATATTTT
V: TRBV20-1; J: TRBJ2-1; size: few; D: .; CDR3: CSATRPMWHWVDNEQFF; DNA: TGCAGTGCTACTCGACCAATGTGGCATTGGGTCGACAATGAGCAGTTCTTC
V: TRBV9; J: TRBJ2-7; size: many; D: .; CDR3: CASSPGAGQWDEQYF; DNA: TGTGCCAGCAGCCCAGGAGCGGGACAGTGGGACGAGCAGTACTTC
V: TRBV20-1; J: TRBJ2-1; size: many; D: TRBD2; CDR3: CSARDGRLAGGHNEQFF; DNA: TGCAGTGCTAGAGATGGTCGACTAGCGGGAGGGCACAATGAGCAGTTCTTC
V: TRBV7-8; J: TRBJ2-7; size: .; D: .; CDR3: CASGVYAPGALYEQYF; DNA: TGTGCCAGCGGGGTTTATGCCCCGGGAGCCCTGTACGAGCAGTACTTC
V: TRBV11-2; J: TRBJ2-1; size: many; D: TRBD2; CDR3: CASSLELAGDSNEQFF; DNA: TGTGCCAGCAGCTTAGAGCTAGCGGGAGACTCCAATGAGCAGTTCTTC
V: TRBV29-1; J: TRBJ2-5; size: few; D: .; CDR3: CSVEPYQETQYF; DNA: TGCAGCGTTGAGCCGTACCAAGAGACCCAGTACTTC
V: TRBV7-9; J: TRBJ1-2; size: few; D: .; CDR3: CASSPIAGLANGYTF; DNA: TGTGCCAGCAGCCCAATCGCCGGCCTCGCTAATGGCTACACCTTC
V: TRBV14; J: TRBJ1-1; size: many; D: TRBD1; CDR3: CASSHSKTGGTEAFF; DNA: TGTGCCAGCAGCCATTCCAAGACAGGGGGCACTGAAGCTTTCTTT
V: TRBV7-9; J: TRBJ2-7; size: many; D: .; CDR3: CASSLGQNSYEQYF; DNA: TGTGCCAGCAGCTTAGGACAGAACTCCTACGAGCAGTACTTC